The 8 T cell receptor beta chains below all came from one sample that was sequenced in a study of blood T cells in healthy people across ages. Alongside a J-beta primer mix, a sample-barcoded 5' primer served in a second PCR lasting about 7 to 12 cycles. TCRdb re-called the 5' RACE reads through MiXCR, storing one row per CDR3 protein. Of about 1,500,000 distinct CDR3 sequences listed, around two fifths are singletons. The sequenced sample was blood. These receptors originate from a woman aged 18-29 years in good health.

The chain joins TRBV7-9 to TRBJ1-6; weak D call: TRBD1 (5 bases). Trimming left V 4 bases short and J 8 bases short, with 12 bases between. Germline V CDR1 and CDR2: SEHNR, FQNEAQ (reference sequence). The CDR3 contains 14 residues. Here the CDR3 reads CASSSRAGDSPLHF. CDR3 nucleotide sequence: TGTGCCAGCAGCTCCCGAGCGGGGGATTCACCCCTCCACTTT.

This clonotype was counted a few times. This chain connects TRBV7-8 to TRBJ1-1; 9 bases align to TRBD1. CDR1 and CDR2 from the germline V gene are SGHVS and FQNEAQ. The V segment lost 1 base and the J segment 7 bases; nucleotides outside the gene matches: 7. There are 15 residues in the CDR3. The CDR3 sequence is CASSLEGQGLYEAFF. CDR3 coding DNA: TGTGCCAGCAGCTTAGAGGGACAGGGCCTATATGAAGCTTTCTTT.

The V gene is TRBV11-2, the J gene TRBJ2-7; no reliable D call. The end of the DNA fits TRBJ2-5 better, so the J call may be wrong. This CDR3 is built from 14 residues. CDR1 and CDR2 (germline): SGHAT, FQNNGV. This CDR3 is CASSSKDPLQTQYF. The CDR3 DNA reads TGTGCCAGCAGCTCAAAGGACCCACTTCAGACCCAGTACTTC.

This chain's CDR3 is CASSLSRLNTEAFF. CDR3 nucleotides: TGTGCCAGCAGCTTATCCAGGTTGAACACTGAAGCTTTCTTT. The rearrangement uses TRBV7-2 and TRBJ1-1; D is unresolved. With 2 bases removed from V and 0 bases from J, the gap between germline ends came to 7 bases. Germline CDR1 reads SGHTA; CDR2 reads FQGNSA. CDR3 length: 14 amino acids.

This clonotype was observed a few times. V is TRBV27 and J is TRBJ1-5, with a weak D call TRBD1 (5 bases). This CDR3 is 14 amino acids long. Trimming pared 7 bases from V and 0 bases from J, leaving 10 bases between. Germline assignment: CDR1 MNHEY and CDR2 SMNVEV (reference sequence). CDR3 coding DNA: TGTGCCAGCACCCTGACAGCTAGCAATCAGCCCCAGCATTTT. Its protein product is CASTLTASNQPQHF.

CDR3 in DNA: TGTGCCAGCAGCCAAGCGGCTACAACAGAGCAGTACTTC. Amino acid sequence: CASSQAATTEQYF. The chain links TRBV3-1 to TRBJ2-7; D gene ambiguous. Between the trimmed V and J ends, which lost 1 base and 7 bases, there was a span of 11 bases. CDR1 is LGHDT, CDR2 YNNKEL, per germline (reference sequence). The CDR3 is 13 amino acids.

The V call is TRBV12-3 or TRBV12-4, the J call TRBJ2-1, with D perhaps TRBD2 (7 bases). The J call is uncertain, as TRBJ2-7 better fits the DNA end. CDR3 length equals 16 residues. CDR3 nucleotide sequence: TGTGCCAGCAGCCTTGGCGGGGGCCCCTCCTACAATGAGCAGTACTTC. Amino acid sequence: CASSLGGGPSYNEQYF.

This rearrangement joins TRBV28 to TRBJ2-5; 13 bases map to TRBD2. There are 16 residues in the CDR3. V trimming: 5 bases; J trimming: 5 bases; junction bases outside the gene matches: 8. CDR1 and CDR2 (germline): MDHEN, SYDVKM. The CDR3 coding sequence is TGTGCCAGCAGTACTCCAACTAGCGGGGGGGACGAGACCCAGTACTTC. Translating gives CASSTPTSGGDETQYF.